Listed below are T cell receptor beta chains from one sample, sequenced in a study of blood T cells in healthy people across ages. One entry per CDR3 protein, called by TCRdb with MiXCR from the 5' RACE reads. The repertoire holds 750,000 to 950,000 distinct CDR3 sequences, roughly 24% seen once, with 2.5% to 3.5% in the top ten. This sample was shared with a second study, whose subject was T cells of mothers and their children.

What was sequenced was blood. The receptors here all came from a boy between 5 and 17 years old in good health. The CDR3 runs from the conserved cysteine through the conserved F or W. A D gene is named only where the DNA matches it firmly. Clone size is shown for a subset of rows, as once, few, many or a class of expanded clone.

J,size,V,D,CDR3,DNA
TRBJ1-5,few,TRBV20-1,NA,CSARRGNSNQPQHF,TGCAGTGCTAGGAGGGGTAATAGCAATCAGCCCCAGCATTTT
TRBJ2-5,few,TRBV7-2,TRBD1,CASSDRGLREETQYF,TGTGCCAGCAGCGACAGGGGATTGAGGGAAGAGACCCAGTACTTC
TRBJ2-1,few,TRBV20-1,TRBD2,CSARVGETSGGFF,TGCAGTGCTAGAGTAGGGGAGACTAGCGGGGGGTTCTTC
TRBJ2-7,few,TRBV21-1,NA,CASNSDRDHEQYF,TGTGCCAGCAATTCCGACAGGGACCACGAGCAGTACTTC
TRBJ1-5,few,TRBV12-3/TRBV12-4,NA,CASSLGGPLPQHF,TGTGCCAGCAGTTTAGGGGGCCCATTGCCCCAGCATTTT
TRBJ1-4,NA,TRBV20-1,NA,CSALGEAEKLFF,TGCAGTGCTCTCGGGGAGGCTGAAAAACTGTTTTTT
TRBJ2-5,few,TRBV11-2,NA,CASSLDAPKTQYF,TGTGCCAGCAGCTTAGATGCCCCTAAGACCCAGTACTTC
TRBJ2-5,many,TRBV6-1,TRBD2,CASSEKPPGAGGETQYF,TGTGCCAGCAGTGAAAAACCCCCAGGAGCGGGGGGAGAGACCCAGTACTTC
TRBJ1-1,NA,TRBV29-1,NA,CSAGGSGGRTAEAFF,TGCAGCGCCGGTGGGTCGGGGGGGAGAACCGCTGAAGCTTTCTTT
TRBJ1-2,NA,TRBV12-3/TRBV12-4,NA,CASSETGMAGGYTF,TGTGCCAGCAGTGAAACAGGAATGGCGGGTGGCTACACCTTC
TRBJ2-1,NA,TRBV7-4,TRBD2,CASSLGGAGGYNEQFF,TGTGCCAGCAGCTTAGGCGGTGCGGGGGGCTACAATGAGCAGTTCTTC
TRBJ2-2,NA,TRBV14,NA,CASEPRPGTGELFF,TGTGCCAGCGAGCCTCGACCGGGGACCGGGGAGCTGTTTTTT
TRBJ2-2,once,TRBV12-3/TRBV12-4,NA,CASNSDRYTGELFF,TGTGCCAGCAATTCGGACAGATACACCGGGGAGCTGTTTTTT
TRBJ1-2,NA,TRBV4-1,TRBD1,CASSQPGGGGDYGYTF,TGCGCCAGCAGCCAACCTGGAGGAGGGGGCGACTATGGTTACACCTTC
TRBJ2-7,NA,TRBV7-6,TRBD2,CASSLETSGYEQYF,TGTGCCAGCAGCTTAGAGACTAGCGGATACGAGCAGTACTTC
TRBJ2-4,few,TRBV5-1,NA,CASSIQVDKNIQYF,TGCGCCAGCAGCATACAGGTGGACAAAAACATTCAGTACTTC
TRBJ1-5,NA,TRBV20-1,NA,CSARPGSQPQHF,TGCAGTGCTAGACCGGGGTCTCAGCCCCAGCATTTT
TRBJ2-7,NA,TRBV18,TRBD1,CASSPFQGQARYEQYF,TGTGCCAGCTCACCATTTCAAGGACAGGCGCGGTACGAGCAGTACTTC
TRBJ2-3,NA,TRBV6-5,NA,CASRFGETAGTDTQYF,TGTGCCAGCAGGTTCGGGGAGACCGCGGGCACAGATACGCAGTATTTT
TRBJ2-2,NA,TRBV2,NA,CASSSDFANTGELFF,TGTGCCAGCAGTTCGGACTTCGCGAACACCGGGGAGCTGTTTTTT
TRBJ2-2,few,TRBV7-9,NA,CASSHRTNTGELFF,TGTGCCAGCAGCCACAGGACGAACACCGGGGAGCTGTTTTTT
TRBJ2-7,NA,TRBV20-1,NA,CSARWAGTYEQYF,TGCAGTGCTAGATGGGCCGGGACCTACGAGCAGTACTTC
TRBJ1-5,few,TRBV6-1,NA,CASSPRGGGNGNQPQHF,TGTGCCAGCAGTCCCCGGGGCGGTGGTAATGGCAATCAGCCCCAGCATTTT
TRBJ2-1,few,TRBV7-2,TRBD2,CASSQTSGQNNEQFF,TGTGCCAGCAGCCAGACTAGCGGACAGAACAATGAGCAGTTCTTC
TRBJ1-1,NA,TRBV10-3,NA,CATAVNTEAFF,TGTGCCACCGCGGTGAACACTGAAGCTTTCTTT
TRBJ2-4,NA,TRBV4-1,NA,CASSQEVTAAKNIQYF,TGCGCCAGCAGCCAAGAGGTTACAGCAGCCAAAAACATTCAGTACTTC
TRBJ2-7,many,TRBV7-2,TRBD1,CASSFGTGDYEQYF,TGCGCCAGCAGCTTCGGGACAGGGGACTACGAGCAGTACTTC
TRBJ2-3,NA,TRBV13,NA,CASSPRGTSTDTQYF,TGTGCCAGCAGCCCCCGGGGGACGAGCACAGATACGCAGTATTTT
TRBJ1-5,few,TRBV27,TRBD1,CACSLRTGNNQPQHF,TGTGCCTGCAGTTTAAGGACAGGGAACAATCAGCCCCAGCATTTT
TRBJ2-1,NA,TRBV7-6,NA,CASSLESEQFF,TGTGCCAGCAGCTTAGAGAGTGAGCAGTTCTTC
TRBJ2-1,NA,TRBV13,TRBD2,CASSPGTSGGKNNEQFF,TGTGCCAGCAGCCCAGGGACTAGCGGGGGCAAGAACAATGAGCAGTTCTTC